This T cell receptor (beta chain) was captured in a study of shared clonotypes between healthy human individuals. Study summary: The study enrolled a couple of women and a few men aged 18 to 49. Whole-study results and caveats: The rarefaction results pointed to incomplete sorted-subset sequencing despite large depth.

In regard to this clone: As yet, its antigen is unknown.

The CDR3 contains 17 residues. Between the trimmed V and J ends, which lost 5 bases and 11 bases, there was a span of 28 bases. Germline V gene data show CDR1 as MDHEN and CDR2 as SYDVKM. The repertoire was sequenced with immunoSEQ multiplex PCR; TCRdb's copy has only in-frame clones and lacks some. The sample yields about 600,000 clones, approximately 97% seen once. This sequence was found in a woman aged 25 to 39 in good health. Material for sequencing was naive CD4+ T cells sorted from blood. Subset reported: CD45RA+ positively selected. The chain joins TRBV28 to TRBJ1-5; D is unresolved. This CDR3 reads CASSRTTREISRRTQHF. For the CDR3, the DNA is TGTGCCAGCAGTCGCACGACCCGGGAGATCAGCAGGAGGACCCAGCATTTT.